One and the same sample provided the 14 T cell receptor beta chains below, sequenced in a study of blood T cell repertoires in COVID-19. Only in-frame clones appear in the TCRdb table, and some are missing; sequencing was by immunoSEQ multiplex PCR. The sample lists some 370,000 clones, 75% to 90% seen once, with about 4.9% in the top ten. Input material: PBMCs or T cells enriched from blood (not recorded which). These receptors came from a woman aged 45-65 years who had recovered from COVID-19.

The CDR3 spells CATVYSVPYNEQFF. The CDR3 DNA is TGTGCCACCGTCTACAGTGTTCCCTACAATGAGCAGTTCTTC. The chain recombines TRBV28 with TRBJ2-1; D remains unclear. Germline loops: CDR1 MDHEN, CDR2 SYDVKM. There are 14 residues in the CDR3. V shed 10 bases and J shed 2 bases, with 15 bases lying between them.

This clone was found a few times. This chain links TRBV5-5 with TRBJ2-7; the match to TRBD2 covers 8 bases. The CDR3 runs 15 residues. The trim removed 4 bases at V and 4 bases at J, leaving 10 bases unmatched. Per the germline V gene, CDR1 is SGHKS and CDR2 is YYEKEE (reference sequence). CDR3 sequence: CASSGSHSGRYEQYF. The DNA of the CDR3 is TGTGCCAGCAGCGGATCCCACAGCGGGAGATACGAGCAGTACTTC.

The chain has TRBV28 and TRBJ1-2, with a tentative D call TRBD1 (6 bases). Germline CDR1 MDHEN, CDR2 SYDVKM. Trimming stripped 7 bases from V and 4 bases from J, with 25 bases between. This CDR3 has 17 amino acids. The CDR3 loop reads CASTHSVPGGHFYGYTF. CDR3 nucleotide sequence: TGTGCCAGCACCCACTCGGTGCCGGGGGGGCATTTCTATGGCTACACCTTC.

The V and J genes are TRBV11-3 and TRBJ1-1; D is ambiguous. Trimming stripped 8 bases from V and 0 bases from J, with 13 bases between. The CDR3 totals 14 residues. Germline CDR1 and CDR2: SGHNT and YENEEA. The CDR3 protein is CASAVRGMNTEAFF. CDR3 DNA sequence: TGTGCCAGCGCGGTCCGAGGCATGAACACTGAAGCTTTCTTT.

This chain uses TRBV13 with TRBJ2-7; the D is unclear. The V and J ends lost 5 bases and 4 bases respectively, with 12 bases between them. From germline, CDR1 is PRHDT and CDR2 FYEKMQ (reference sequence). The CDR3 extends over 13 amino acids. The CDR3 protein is CASSTGVGYEQYF. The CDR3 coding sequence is TGTGCCAGCAGCACGGGTGTCGGGTACGAGCAGTACTTC.

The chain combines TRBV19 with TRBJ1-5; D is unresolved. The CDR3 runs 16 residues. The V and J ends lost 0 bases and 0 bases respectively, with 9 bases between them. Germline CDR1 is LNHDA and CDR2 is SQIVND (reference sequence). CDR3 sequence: CASSIDRPRSNQPQHF. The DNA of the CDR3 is TGTGCCAGTAGTATAGATCGTCCCCGTAGCAATCAGCCCCAGCATTTT.

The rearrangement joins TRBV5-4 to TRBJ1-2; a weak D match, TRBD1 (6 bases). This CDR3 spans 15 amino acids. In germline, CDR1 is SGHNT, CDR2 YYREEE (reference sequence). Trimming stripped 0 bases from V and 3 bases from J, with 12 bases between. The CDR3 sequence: CASSLAGGQYYGYTF. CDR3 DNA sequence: TGTGCCAGCAGCTTGGCGGGGGGACAATACTATGGCTACACCTTC.

CDR3 in amino acids: CASSLNPGLAKETQYF. The CDR3 bases are TGTGCCAGCAGCCTCAATCCGGGACTAGCGAAAGAGACCCAGTACTTC. The chain couples TRBV7-2 to TRBJ2-5; 10 bases are a match to TRBD2. The CDR3 has 16 residues. The germline V gene has CDR1 SGHTA and CDR2 FQGNSA. With 5 bases clipped from V and 3 bases from J, the junction kept 9 bases outside the gene matches.

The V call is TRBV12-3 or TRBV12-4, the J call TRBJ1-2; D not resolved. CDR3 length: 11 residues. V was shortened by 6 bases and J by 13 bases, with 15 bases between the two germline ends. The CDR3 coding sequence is TGTGCCAGCAGCCAAGATCAAAGGAGCACCTTC. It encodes CASSQDQRSTF.

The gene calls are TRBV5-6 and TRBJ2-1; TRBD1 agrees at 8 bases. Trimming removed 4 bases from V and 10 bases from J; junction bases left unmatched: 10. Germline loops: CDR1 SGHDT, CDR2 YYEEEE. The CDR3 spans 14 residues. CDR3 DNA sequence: TGTGCCAGCAGCCACCCGGACAGGGCTGGCGAGCAGTTCTTC. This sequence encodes CASSHPDRAGEQFF.

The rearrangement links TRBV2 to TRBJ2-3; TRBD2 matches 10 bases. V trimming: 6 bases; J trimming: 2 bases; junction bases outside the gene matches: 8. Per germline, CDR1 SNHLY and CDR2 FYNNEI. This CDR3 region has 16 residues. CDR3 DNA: TGTGCCAGCAGGAATATCGGACTAGCGGCCACAGATACGCAGTATTTT. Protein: CASRNIGLAATDTQYF.

The CDR3 DNA follows: TGTGCCAGCAGCCCTAGGACAGATACCTTCTACGAGCAGTACTTC. Protein sequence: CASSPRTDTFYEQYF. The chain couples TRBV5-4 to TRBJ2-7, with D perhaps TRBD1 (6 bases). There are 15 residues in the CDR3. V lost 4 bases to trimming and J lost 3 bases, with 17 bases between them. Germline V gene sequence: CDR1 SGHNT, CDR2 YYREEE (reference sequence). Full variable domain (rest looked up from reference TRBV5-4 and TRBJ2-7): ETGVTQSPTHLIKTRGQQVTLRCSSQSGHNTVSWYQQALGQGPQFIFQYYREEENGRGNFPPRFSGLQFPNYSSELNVNALELDDSALYLCASSPRTDTFYEQYFGPGTRLTVT.

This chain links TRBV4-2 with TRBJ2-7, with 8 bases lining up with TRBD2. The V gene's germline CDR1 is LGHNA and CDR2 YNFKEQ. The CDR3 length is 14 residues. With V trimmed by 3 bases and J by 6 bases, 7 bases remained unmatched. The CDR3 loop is CASSQNPGLGEQYF. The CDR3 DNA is TGTGCCAGCAGCCAGAACCCGGGACTAGGCGAGCAGTACTTC.

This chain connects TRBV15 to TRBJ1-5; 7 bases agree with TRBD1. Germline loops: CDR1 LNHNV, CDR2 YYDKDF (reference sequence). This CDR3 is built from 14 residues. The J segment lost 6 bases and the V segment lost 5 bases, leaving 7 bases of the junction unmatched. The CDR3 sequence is CATSDREAGQPQHF. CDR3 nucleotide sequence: TGTGCCACCAGCGACAGGGAAGCCGGTCAGCCCCAGCATTTT.